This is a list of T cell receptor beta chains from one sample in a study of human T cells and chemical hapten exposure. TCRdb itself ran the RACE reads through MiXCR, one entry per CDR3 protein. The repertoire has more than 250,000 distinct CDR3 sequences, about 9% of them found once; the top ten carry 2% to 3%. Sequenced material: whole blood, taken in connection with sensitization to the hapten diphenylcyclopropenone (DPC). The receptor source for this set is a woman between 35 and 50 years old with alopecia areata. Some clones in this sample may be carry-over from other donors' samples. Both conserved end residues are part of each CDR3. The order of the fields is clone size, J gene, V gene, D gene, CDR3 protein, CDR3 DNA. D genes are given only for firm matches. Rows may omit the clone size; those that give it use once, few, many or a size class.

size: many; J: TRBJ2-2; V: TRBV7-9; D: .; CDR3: CASSRRENTGELFF; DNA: TGTGCCAGCAGCCGTCGGGAGAACACCGGGGAGCTGTTTTTT
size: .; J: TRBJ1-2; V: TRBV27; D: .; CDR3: CASSSARGRGYGYTF; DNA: TGTGCCAGCAGTTCAGCTCGGGGGCGCGGCTATGGCTACACCTTC
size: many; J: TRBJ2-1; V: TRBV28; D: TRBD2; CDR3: CASSLRGLAGVDEQFF; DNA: TGTGCCAGCAGTTTACGGGGTCTAGCGGGAGTCGATGAGCAGTTCTTC
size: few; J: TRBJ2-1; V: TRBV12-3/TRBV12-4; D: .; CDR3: CASNRGGVDEQFF; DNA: TGTGCCAGCAACCGAGGGGGAGTGGACGAGCAGTTCTTC
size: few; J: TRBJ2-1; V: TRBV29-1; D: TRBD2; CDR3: CSVFSGIAPQFF; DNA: TGCAGCGTGTTTAGCGGGATAGCTCCCCAGTTCTTC
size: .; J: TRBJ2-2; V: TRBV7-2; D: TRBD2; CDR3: CASSPPGLAGGGELFF; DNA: TGTGCCAGCAGCCCCCCGGGACTAGCGGGGGGCGGGGAGCTGTTTTTT
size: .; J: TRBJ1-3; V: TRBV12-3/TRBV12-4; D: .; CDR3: CASSIDSSGNTIYF; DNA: TGTGCCAGCAGCATCGACAGCTCTGGAAACACCATATATTTT
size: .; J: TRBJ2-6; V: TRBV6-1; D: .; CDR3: CAPLRSGANVLTF; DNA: TGTGCCCCCCTCCGGTCTGGGGCCAACGTCCTGACTTTC
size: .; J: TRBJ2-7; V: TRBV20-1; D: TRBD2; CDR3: CSARMTSGYYEQYF; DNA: TGCAGTGCTAGGATGACTAGCGGTTATTACGAGCAGTACTTC
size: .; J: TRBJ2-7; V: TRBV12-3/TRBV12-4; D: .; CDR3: CASSLTQGREQYF; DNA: TGTGCCAGCAGCCTCACTCAGGGTCGGGAGCAGTACTTC
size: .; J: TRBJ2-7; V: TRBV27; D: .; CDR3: CASSLTEGPYEQYF; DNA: TGTGCCAGCAGTTTAACTGAGGGGCCATACGAGCAGTACTTC
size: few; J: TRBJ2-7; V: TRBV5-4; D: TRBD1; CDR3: CASRPGTGPDYEQYF; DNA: TGTGCCAGCAGGCCCGGGACAGGACCCGACTACGAGCAGTACTTC
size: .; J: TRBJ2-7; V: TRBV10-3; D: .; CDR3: CAISDPRTSLSYEQYF; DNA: TGTGCCATCAGTGACCCCAGGACAAGCCTCTCCTACGAGCAGTACTTC
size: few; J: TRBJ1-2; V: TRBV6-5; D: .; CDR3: CASSYQEGHYGYTF; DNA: TGTGCCAGCAGTTACCAGGAGGGGCACTATGGCTACACCTTC
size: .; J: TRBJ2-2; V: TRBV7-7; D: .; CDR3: CASSRDSANTGELFF; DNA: TGTGCTAGCAGCAGAGACAGCGCGAACACCGGGGAGCTGTTTTTT
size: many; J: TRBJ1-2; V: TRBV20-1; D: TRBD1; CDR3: CSARVSGQYGYTF; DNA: TGCAGTGCTAGGGTCTCGGGACAGTATGGCTACACCTTC
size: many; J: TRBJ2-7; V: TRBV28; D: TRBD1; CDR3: CASSWTGGSYEQYF; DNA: TGTGCCAGCAGCTGGACAGGTGGCTCCTACGAGCAGTACTTC